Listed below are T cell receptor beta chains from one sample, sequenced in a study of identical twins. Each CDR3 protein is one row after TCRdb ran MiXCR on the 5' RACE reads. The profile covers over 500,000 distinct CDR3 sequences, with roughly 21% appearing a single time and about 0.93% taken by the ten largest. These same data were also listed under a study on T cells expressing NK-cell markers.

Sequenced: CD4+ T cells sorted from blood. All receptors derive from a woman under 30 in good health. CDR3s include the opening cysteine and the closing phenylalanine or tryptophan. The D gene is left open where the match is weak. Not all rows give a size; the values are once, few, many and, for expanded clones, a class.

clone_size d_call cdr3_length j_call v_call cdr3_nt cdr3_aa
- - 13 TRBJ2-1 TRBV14 TGTGCCAGCAGCTACGGACAGAACAATGAGCAGTTCTTC CASSYGQNNEQFF
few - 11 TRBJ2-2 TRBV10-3 TGTGCCATCAGGGAAACCGGGGAGCTGTTTTTT CAIRETGELFF
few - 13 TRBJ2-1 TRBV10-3 TGTGCCATCAGTGGTGGGCAATACAATGAGCAGTTCTTC CAISGGQYNEQFF
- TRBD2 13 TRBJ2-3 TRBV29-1 TGCAGCTTCTCTCGGTGGGAGGGAGATACGCAGTATTTT CSFSRWEGDTQYF
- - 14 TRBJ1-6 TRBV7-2 TGTGCCAGCAGCTTAGGACAGACAAATTCACCCCTCCACTTT CASSLGQTNSPLHF
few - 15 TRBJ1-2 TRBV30 TGTGCCTGGAGCCTTACGACCGGGGCAAACTATGGCTACACCTTC CAWSLTTGANYGYTF
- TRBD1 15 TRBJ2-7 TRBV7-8 TGTGCCAGCAGAAAGGTCGGGACAGGGCACTACGAGCAGTACTTC CASRKVGTGHYEQYF
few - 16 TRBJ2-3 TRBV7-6 TGTGCCAGCCGTCGTCGGGAGTGGTTGGGCACAGATACGCAGTATTTT CASRRREWLGTDTQYF
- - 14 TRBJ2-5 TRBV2 TGTGCCACCTCCCACGGTTTAGGGAAGGAGACCCAGTACTTC CATSHGLGKETQYF
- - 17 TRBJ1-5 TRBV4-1 TGCGCCAGCAGCCAATCCGAGACATTTGCGGCTAATCAGCCCCAGCATTTT CASSQSETFAANQPQHF
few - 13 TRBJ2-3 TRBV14 TGTGCCAGCAGCCAAGTCCTGGAGTATACGCAGTATTTT CASSQVLEYTQYF
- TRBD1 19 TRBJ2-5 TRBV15 TGTGCCACCAGCAGGTTAGGGACAGGGGGCTGGAGGGTCCAAGAGACCCAGTACTTC CATSRLGTGGWRVQETQYF
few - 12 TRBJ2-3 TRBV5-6 TGTGCCAGCAGCCGCAGGACTGATACGCAGTATTTT CASSRRTDTQYF
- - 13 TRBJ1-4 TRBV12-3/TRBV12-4 TGTGCCACACGGCGGGGGATTAATGAAAAACTGTTTTTT CATRRGINEKLFF
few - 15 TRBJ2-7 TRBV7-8 TGTGCCAGCAGCTTATCCAGTGGAGAAGGGTCCGAGCAGTACTTC CASSLSSGEGSEQYF
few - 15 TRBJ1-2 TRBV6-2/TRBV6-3 TGTGCCAGCAGTTACAGGTTGGCAGGGAACTATGGCTACACCTTC CASSYRLAGNYGYTF
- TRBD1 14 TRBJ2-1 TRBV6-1 TGTGCCAGCAGTCTCCAGGGGGCGCCGAATGAGCAGTTCTTC CASSLQGAPNEQFF
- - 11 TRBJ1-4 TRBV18 TGTGCCAGCTCTAAAAATGAAAAACTGTTTTTT CASSKNEKLFF
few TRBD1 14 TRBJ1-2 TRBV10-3 TGTGCCATCAGTGATGTCGACAGGGAACGTGGCTACACCTTC CAISDVDRERGYTF
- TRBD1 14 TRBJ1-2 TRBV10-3 TGTGCCATCAGGGACCACAGGGGGCATTACGGCTACACCTTC CAIRDHRGHYGYTF
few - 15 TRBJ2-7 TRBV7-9 TGTGCCAGCAGCCCCCTGGGTGGGGGTTCCTACGAGCAGTACTTC CASSPLGGGSYEQYF
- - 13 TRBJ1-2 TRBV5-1 TGCGCCAGCAGCTTCTGGCAGAGCTATGGCTACACCTTC CASSFWQSYGYTF
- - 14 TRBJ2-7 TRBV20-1 TGCAGTGCAGGGGGGGGCAGGGGAGCTTACGAGCAGTACTTC CSAGGGRGAYEQYF
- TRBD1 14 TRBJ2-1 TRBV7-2 TGTGCCAGCAGCCCGGACAGGGGCCGCAATGAGCAGATCTTC CASSPDRGRNEQIF
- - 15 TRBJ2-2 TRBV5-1 TGCGCCAGCAGCTTGCGGACAGCCGACACCGGGGAGCTGTTTTTT CASSLRTADTGELFF
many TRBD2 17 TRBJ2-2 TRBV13 TGTGCCAGCAGCCCACCGTTTTGGAGACTAGCCACCGGGGAGCTGTTTTTT CASSPPFWRLATGELFF
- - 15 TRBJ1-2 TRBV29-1 TGCAGCGTTGAAGATTGGGGTACGGGGAAGGAAGGCTACACCTTC CSVEDWGTGKEGYTF
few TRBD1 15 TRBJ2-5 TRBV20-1 TGCAGTGCTCCCCCGACAGGGGGCTACACAGAGACCCAGTACTTC CSAPPTGGYTETQYF
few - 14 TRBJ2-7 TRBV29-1 TGCAGCGTTGGGAACAGGATTAGCTCCTACGAGCAGTACTTC CSVGNRISSYEQYF
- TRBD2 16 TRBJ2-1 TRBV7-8 TGTGCCAGCAGCTTAGTATGGGGACTAGTGAACCCTGAGCAGTTCTTC CASSLVWGLVNPEQFF
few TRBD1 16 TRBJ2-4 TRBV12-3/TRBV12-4 TGTGCCAGCAGTTTGGCAGGGGGAATAGCCAAAAACATTCAGTACTTC CASSLAGGIAKNIQYF
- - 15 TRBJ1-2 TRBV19 TGTGCCAGTAGTATCTGGGACCGAGATAACTATGGCTACACCTTC CASSIWDRDNYGYTF
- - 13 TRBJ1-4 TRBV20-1 TGCAGTGCTAGGAGCTTGGGGAATGAAAAACTGTTTTTT CSARSLGNEKLFF
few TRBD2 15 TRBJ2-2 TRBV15 TGTGCCACCAGCCCGCGCGGTAGCGGGACCGGGGAGCTGTTTTTT CATSPRGSGTGELFF
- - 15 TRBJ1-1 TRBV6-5 TGTGCCAGCAGTTACTCGCTCGGGGCGAGCACTGAAGCTTTCTTT CASSYSLGASTEAFF
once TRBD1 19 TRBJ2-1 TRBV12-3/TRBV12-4 TGTGCCAGCAGTCCACCGACAGGGTTGGGAAAGGATTCCTACAATGAGCAGTTCTTC CASSPPTGLGKDSYNEQFF
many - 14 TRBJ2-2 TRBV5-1 TGCGCCAGCAGCTTGGAGGAGAACACCGGGGAGCTGTTTTTT CASSLEENTGELFF
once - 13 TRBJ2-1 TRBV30 TGTGCCTGGAGTGTACCAGGGGCCAGCTCGCAGTTCTTC CAWSVPGASSQFF
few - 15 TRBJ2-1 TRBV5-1 TGCGCCAGCAGCCCCCTACAGGGCTCCTACAATGAGCAGTTCTTC CASSPLQGSYNEQFF
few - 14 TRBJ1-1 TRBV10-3 TGTGCCATCAGTGGGACAGAAGAGAACACTGAAGCTTTCTTT CAISGTEENTEAFF
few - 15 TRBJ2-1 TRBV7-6 TGTGCCAGCAGTTCGCGGCCCTCTTCCTACAATGAGCAGTTCTTC CASSSRPSSYNEQFF
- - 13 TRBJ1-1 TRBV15 TGTGCCACCAGCGTTGAGCTAGACACTGAAGCTTTCTTT CATSVELDTEAFF
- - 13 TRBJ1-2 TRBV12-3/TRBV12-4 TGTGCCAGCAGCACCCAGGTTCACTATGGCTACACCTTC CASSTQVHYGYTF
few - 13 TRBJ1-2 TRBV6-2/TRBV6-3 TGTGCCACCCGGGACCTCGGACGCTATGGCTACACCTTC CATRDLGRYGYTF
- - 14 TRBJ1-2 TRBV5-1 TGCGCCAGCAGTTCTTTAGCGGCTAACTATGGCTACACCTTC CASSSLAANYGYTF
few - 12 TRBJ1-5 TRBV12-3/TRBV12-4 TGTGCCAGCAGGGGGGAATCCCAGCCCCAGCATTTT CASRGESQPQHF
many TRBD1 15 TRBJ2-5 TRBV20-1 TGCAGTGCTACAAGGGCCCAGACAGGGGGGGAGACCCAGTACTTC CSATRAQTGGETQYF
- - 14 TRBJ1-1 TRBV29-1 TGCAGCGTTGTCGAGGGCCCCCAAAACACTGAAGCTTTCTTT CSVVEGPQNTEAFF